The clone carrying this T cell receptor beta chain was detected only a few times. Grouping used clinical history reported by participants in a survey and questionnaire. TCRdb's copy holds only in-frame clones and misses some; the assay was immunoSEQ multiplex PCR. The sample consists of about 270,000 clones, around nine tenths of them appearing once. The data were obtained in a study of blood T cell repertoires in COVID-19. Study-level information: COVID-19 samples collected from the United States, Italy and Spain covered acute and convalescent phases. The analysed material was cDNA or gDNA that came from T cells, B-cell-depleted T cells, or PBMCs.

The CDR3 length is 14 residues. The V and J ends lost 4 bases and 6 bases respectively, with 13 bases between them. Germline CDR1 reads SGHRS; CDR2 reads YFSETQ. The receptor was isolated from a woman aged 18 to 35 who had recovered from COVID-19. The chain joins TRBV5-1 to TRBJ2-2; tentative D call: TRBD1 (5 bases). Sequencing was carried out using PBMCs or T cells enriched from blood (not recorded which). CDR3 nucleotide sequence: TGCGCCAGCAGCCGGACACGCGCATCCGGGGAGCTGTTTTTT. It specifies CASSRTRASGELFF.